These 22 T cell receptor beta chains came from one sample sequenced in a study of early T cells in non-severe SARS-CoV-2 infection. TCRdb analysed the 5' RACE reads with MiXCR anew, one entry per CDR3 protein. The sample has fewer than 120,000 distinct CDR3 sequences, roughly 12% seen once. The starting material was whole blood, obtained at baseline. These TCRs come from an adult who was a healthcare worker with PCR-confirmed SARS-CoV-2 infection or an uninfected control (not recorded which).

The rearrangement joins TRBV12-3 or TRBV12-4 to TRBJ2-1; 10 nucleotides match TRBD2. The CDR3 loop spans 14 amino acids. V lost 4 bases and J lost 10; bases outside the gene matches: 7. CDR3 bases: TGTGCCAGCAGTTCCGAGCGGGGGGGCCGCGAGCAGTTCTTC. This gives the protein CASSSERGGREQFF.

This chain links TRBV7-9 with TRBJ1-1; D remains unclear. Germline lookup yields CDR1 SEHNR and CDR2 FQNEAQ (reference sequence). This CDR3 is 13 amino acids long. The V end was cut by 7 bases, the J end by 2 bases, with 11 bases between. DNA for the CDR3: TGTGCCAGCACCGCCTCACTAAACACTGAAGCTTTCTTT. The encoded protein is CASTASLNTEAFF.

CDR3 residues: CASSFNRGSTGELFF. CDR3 sequence (DNA): TGCGCCAGCAGCTTCAACAGGGGTAGCACCGGGGAGCTGTTTTTT. The chain has TRBV5-1 and TRBJ2-2, with 7 bases matching TRBD1. The germline gives CDR1 SGHRS, CDR2 YFSETQ. CDR3 size: 15 residues. V gave up 2 bases and J gave up 4 bases; unmatched junction bases: 5.

This clonotype was detected many times. The chain links TRBV18 to TRBJ2-1; maybe TRBD2 (6 bases). The CDR3 contains 17 residues. Germline-derived CDR1 and CDR2 are KGHSH and LQKENI. The ends were cut back, 2 bases at V and 8 bases at J, with 22 bases in the middle. The CDR3 DNA reads TGTGCCAGCTCACCAATTGGCGGAGGGGAATCTGCCTATGAGCAGTTCTTC. Residues: CASSPIGGGESAYEQFF.

In this sample, this clonotype turned up a few times. The chain carries TRBV6-5 and TRBJ1-2; D gene unclear. There are 13 residues in the CDR3. Germline V CDR1 and CDR2: MNHEY, SVGAGI. V lost 6 bases, J lost 5 bases, and 13 bases lay in between. The CDR3 region is CASRGDRLYGYTF. CDR3 sequence (DNA): TGTGCCAGCAGGGGAGACCGCTTATATGGCTACACCTTC.

This clonotype was seen at least ten times. The chain uses TRBV6-1 and TRBJ1-1; 7 bases line up with TRBD1. CDR1 is MNHNS, CDR2 SASEGT, per germline. Losses at the gene ends were 6 bases for V and 4 bases for J; bases not matched to a gene: 8. The CDR3 has 14 amino acids. CDR3 sequence (DNA): TGTGCCAGCAGCCGGACAGGTTGGGTCACTGAAGCTTTCTTT. Translated: CASSRTGWVTEAFF.

This clonotype was counted between two and nine times. The chain combines TRBV14 with TRBJ1-1; D gene ambiguous. The CDR3 is made up of 16 amino acids. The germline V and J ends were trimmed by 3 bases and 0 bases, with 14 bases remaining between them. Germline V lookup: CDR1 SGHDN, CDR2 FVKESK. DNA for the CDR3: TGTGCCAGCAGCCACCCTGGGTGGGTGATGAACACTGAAGCTTTCTTT. Amino acids: CASSHPGWVMNTEAFF. The full variable domain, with the rest looked up from reference TRBV14 and TRBJ1-1, is EAGVTQFPSHSVIEKGQTVTLRCDPISGHDNLYWYRRVMGKEIKFLLHFVKESKQDESGMPNNRFLAERTGGTYSTLKVQPAELEDSGVYFCASSHPGWVMNTEAFFGQGTRLTVV.

This clonotype was counted only a few times. The chain uses TRBV2 and TRBJ2-7; D not resolved. The CDR3 sequence is 13 residues long. V was trimmed by 4 bases and J by 5 bases, leaving 12 bases between them. The germline V gene encodes CDR1 SNHLY and CDR2 FYNNEI. CDR3 sequence reads: CASSAEIADEQYF. The CDR3 bases are TGTGCCAGCAGTGCTGAGATCGCGGACGAGCAGTACTTC.

In this sample, this clonotype turned up a few times. The rearrangement links TRBV7-9 to TRBJ1-6; D is possibly TRBD1 (5 bases). Germline CDR1 and CDR2: SEHNR and FQNEAQ (reference sequence). The ends were cut back, 8 bases at V and 5 bases at J, with 13 bases in the middle. The length of the CDR3 is 14 residues. CDR3 region: CASRGAGHNSPLHF. For the CDR3, the DNA is TGTGCCAGCCGGGGTGCGGGACATAATTCACCCCTCCACTTT.

This clonotype came up a few times. One end of the junction is discordant with germline, which a read error may explain. The rearrangement joins TRBV18 to TRBJ2-7; D is unclear. In germline, CDR1 is KGHSH, CDR2 LQKENI. The CDR3 has 15 amino acids. The CDR3 loop reads CASSPDGPSPSGEHF. The DNA of the CDR3 is TGTGCCAGCTCACCGGACGGACCTTCTCCTTCGGGTGAGCACTTC. Using reference TRBV18 and TRBJ2-7 for the parts outside the CDR3, the full variable domain is NAGVMQNPRHLVRRRGQEARLRCSPMKGHSHVYWYRQLPEEGLKFMVYLQKENIIDESGMPKERFSAEFPKEGPSILRIQQVVRGDSAAYFCASSPDGPSPSGEHFGPGTRLTVT.

This sequence joins TRBV18 and TRBJ2-6; 8 bases are a match to TRBD1. Trimming took 4 bases from V and 4 from J; bases not matched to a gene: 3. Germline CDR1 KGHSH, CDR2 LQKENI. The length of the CDR3 is 15 residues. CDR3 sequence (DNA): TGTGCCAGCTCACTCCGACAGGGGGGGGCCAACGTCCTGACTTTC. As protein: CASSLRQGGANVLTF.

A word on this clonotype: The junction differs from germline at one of its ends, possibly a read error. The chain uses TRBV29-1 and TRBJ1-2; 7 bases match TRBD1. The germline gives CDR1 SQVTM, CDR2 ANQGSEA. CDR3 length: 13 residues. In DNA form, the CDR3 reads TGCAGCGTAGTCCGGGACAGTGTCTATAGCTACACCTTC. Its protein is CSVVRDSVYSYTF.

J is TRBJ1-2 and V is TRBV20-1; D might be TRBD1 (6 bases). Germline V lookup: CDR1 DFQATT, CDR2 SNEGSKA (reference sequence). This CDR3 region has 13 residues. V dropped 6 bases and J dropped 5 bases, with 16 bases sitting between them. CDR3 amino acids: CSATLQGSYGYTF. The CDR3 DNA sequence: TGCAGTGCGACGTTACAGGGAAGTTATGGCTACACCTTC.

The CDR3 DNA is TGTGCCAGCAGTCACCGGGGGGGGCCGAACACCGGGGAGCTGTTTTTT. Its protein is CASSHRGGPNTGELFF. The V and J genes are TRBV27 and TRBJ2-2; 8 nucleotides align to TRBD2. Germline V gene sequence: CDR1 MNHEY, CDR2 SMNVEV (reference sequence). The CDR3 is made up of 16 amino acids. The J segment lost 0 bases and the V segment lost 5 bases, leaving 5 bases of the junction unmatched.

A remark on this clonotype: As the CDR3 is not closed by the conserved phenylalanine or tryptophan, this likely results from a read error. In nucleotides, the CDR3 is TGTGCCAGCAGTTTGGGCAGTGCCTACGAGCAGTACTCC. Protein sequence: CASSLGSAYEQYS. The chain carries TRBV12-3 or TRBV12-4 and TRBJ2-7; D remains unclear. The CDR3 extends over 13 amino acids. Trimming shortened V by 3 bases and J by 2 bases, and 8 bases separated the two germline ends.

The rearrangement uses TRBV19 and TRBJ1-2; D remains ambiguous. The CDR3 is made up of 12 amino acids. Trimming stripped 5 bases from V and 7 bases from J, with 11 bases between. Germline V gives CDR1 LNHDA, CDR2 SQIVND (reference sequence). The CDR3 DNA sequence: TGTGCCAGTAGTTTCCGGGGAAGTGGCTACACCTTC. Protein sequence: CASSFRGSGYTF.

The chain couples TRBV10-3 to TRBJ2-3; no clear D. This CDR3 comprises 14 residues. V was trimmed by 4 bases and J by 6 bases, leaving 14 bases between them. CDR1 and CDR2 from the germline V gene are ENHRY and SYGVKD. The CDR3 coding sequence is TGTGCCATCAGTGTTGGGTCCACTCCGGATACGCAGTATTTT. Translation gives CAISVGSTPDTQYF.

This clonotype has ten or more counts. This sequence joins TRBV7-9 and TRBJ2-5, with D uncertain. Between the trimmed V and J ends, which lost 1 base and 7 bases, there was a span of 7 bases. The germline V gene encodes CDR1 SEHNR and CDR2 FQNEAQ (reference sequence). The length of the CDR3 is 12 residues. The CDR3, as DNA: TGTGCCAGCAGCTTAGTTTCCCGGACCCAGTACTTC. This translates into CASSLVSRTQYF. The variable domain in full, with the rest retrieved from reference TRBV7-9 and TRBJ2-5, is DTGVSQNPRHKITKRGQNVTFRCDPISEHNRLYWYRQTLGQGPEFLTYFQNEAQLEKSRLLSDRFSAERPKGSFSTLEIQRTEQGDSAMYLCASSLVSRTQYFGPGTRLLVL.

The chain couples TRBV20-1 to TRBJ1-1; D gene uncertain. V was cut by 3 bases and J by 0 bases, with 2 bases left in between. Germline V gene data show CDR1 as DFQATT and CDR2 as SNEGSKA (reference sequence). The CDR3 sequence is 11 residues long. The CDR3 region has the DNA TGCAGTGCTAGTCTGAACACTGAAGCTTTCTTT. It translates to CSASLNTEAFF.

The CDR3 loop is CASSLQTGGANYGYTF. CDR3 sequence (DNA): TGCGCCAGCAGCTTGCAAACAGGGGGCGCGAACTATGGCTACACCTTC. This sequence joins TRBV4-1 and TRBJ1-2, with TRBD1 identical over 9 bases. CDR1 MGHRA and CDR2 YSYEKL come from the germline V gene. The V segment lost 5 bases and the J segment 2 bases; nucleotides outside the gene matches: 9. The CDR3 covers 16 residues.

This chain uses TRBV6-1 with TRBJ1-2; D ambiguous. Germline CDR1 MNHNS, CDR2 SASEGT. Deletions cut 0 bases from V and 5 bases from J, with 13 bases between. This CDR3 has 15 residues. CDR3 DNA sequence: TGTGCCAGCAGTGAAGCGCTTCCATGGGAGTATGGCTACACCTTC. Amino acids: CASSEALPWEYGYTF.

The sample holds many counts of this clonotype. The chain uses TRBV2 and TRBJ2-1, with 7 bases fitting TRBD1. J gave up 1 base and V 7 bases, and 7 bases lay outside the gene matches. Germline V gives CDR1 SNHLY, CDR2 FYNNEI. The length of the CDR3 is 15 residues. CDR3 nucleotides: TGTGCCAGCAAGAAGGGGACAGTTTCCTACAATGAGCAGTTCTTC. This translates into CASKKGTVSYNEQFF.